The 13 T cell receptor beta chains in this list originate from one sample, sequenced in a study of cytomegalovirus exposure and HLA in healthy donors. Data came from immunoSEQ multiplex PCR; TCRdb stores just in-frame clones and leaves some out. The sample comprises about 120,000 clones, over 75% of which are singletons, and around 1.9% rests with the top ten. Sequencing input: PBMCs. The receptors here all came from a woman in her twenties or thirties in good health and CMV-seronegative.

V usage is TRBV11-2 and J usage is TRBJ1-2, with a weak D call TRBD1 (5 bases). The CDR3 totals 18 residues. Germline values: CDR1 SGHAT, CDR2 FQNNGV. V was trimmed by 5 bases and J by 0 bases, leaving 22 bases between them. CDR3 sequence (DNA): TGTGCCAGCAGCCGGGAACGGGGGGGTACCAGTCCTAACTATGGCTACACCTTC. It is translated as CASSRERGGTSPNYGYTF. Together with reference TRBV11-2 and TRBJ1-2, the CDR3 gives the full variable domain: EAGVAQSPRYKIIEKRQSVAFWCNPISGHATLYWYQQILGQGPKLLIQFQNNGVVDDSQLPKDRFSAERLKGVDSTLKIQPAKLEDSAVYLCASSRERGGTSPNYGYTFGSGTRLTVV.

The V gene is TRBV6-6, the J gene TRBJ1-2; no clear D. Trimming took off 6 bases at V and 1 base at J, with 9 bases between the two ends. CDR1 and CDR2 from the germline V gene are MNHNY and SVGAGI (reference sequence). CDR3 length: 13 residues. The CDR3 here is CASSPGDNYGYTF. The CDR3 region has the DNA TGTGCCAGCAGCCCGGGTGATAACTATGGCTACACCTTC.

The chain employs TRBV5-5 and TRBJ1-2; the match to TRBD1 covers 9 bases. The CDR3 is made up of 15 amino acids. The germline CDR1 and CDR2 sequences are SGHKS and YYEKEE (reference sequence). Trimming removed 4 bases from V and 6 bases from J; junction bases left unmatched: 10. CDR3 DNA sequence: TGTGCCAGCAGCATGCCCCGAACAGGGGGCGATGGCTACACCTTC. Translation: CASSMPRTGGDGYTF.

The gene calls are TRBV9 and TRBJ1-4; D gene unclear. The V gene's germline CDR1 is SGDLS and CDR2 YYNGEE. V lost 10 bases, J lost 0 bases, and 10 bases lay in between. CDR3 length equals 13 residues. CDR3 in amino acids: CARRGSTNEKLFF. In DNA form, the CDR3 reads TGTGCCCGGCGGGGTTCAACTAATGAAAAACTGTTTTTT.

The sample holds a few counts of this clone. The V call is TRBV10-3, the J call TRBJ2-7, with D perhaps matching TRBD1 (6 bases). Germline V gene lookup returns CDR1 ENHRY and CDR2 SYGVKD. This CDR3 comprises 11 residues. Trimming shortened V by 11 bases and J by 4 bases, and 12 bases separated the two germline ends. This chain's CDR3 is CAASDSYEQYF. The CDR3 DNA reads TGTGCCGCCTCGGACAGTTACGAGCAGTACTTC.

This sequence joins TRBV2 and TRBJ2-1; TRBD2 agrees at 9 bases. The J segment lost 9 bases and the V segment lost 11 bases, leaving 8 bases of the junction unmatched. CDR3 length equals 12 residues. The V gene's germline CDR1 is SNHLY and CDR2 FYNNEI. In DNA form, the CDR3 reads TGTGCCGGCCGGGGCGGGGGGGTTGAGCAGTTCTTC. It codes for CAGRGGGVEQFF.

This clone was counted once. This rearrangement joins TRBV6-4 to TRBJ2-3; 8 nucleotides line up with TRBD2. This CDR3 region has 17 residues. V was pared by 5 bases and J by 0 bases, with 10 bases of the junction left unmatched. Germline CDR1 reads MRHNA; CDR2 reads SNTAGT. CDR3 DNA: TGTGCCAGCAGTCCGGGACTAGGCATAACTAGCACAGATACGCAGTATTTT. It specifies CASSPGLGITSTDTQYF.

The CDR3 region is CASSRGQKWDQPQHF. In DNA form, the CDR3 reads TGTGCCAGCAGTCGAGGACAAAAATGGGATCAGCCCCAGCATTTT. This chain uses TRBV6-5 with TRBJ1-5; possible D gene TRBD1, 5 bases. CDR1 is MNHEY and CDR2 is SVGAGI in the germline V gene. V was trimmed by 5 bases and J by 5 bases, leaving 16 bases between them. This CDR3 is built from 15 residues.

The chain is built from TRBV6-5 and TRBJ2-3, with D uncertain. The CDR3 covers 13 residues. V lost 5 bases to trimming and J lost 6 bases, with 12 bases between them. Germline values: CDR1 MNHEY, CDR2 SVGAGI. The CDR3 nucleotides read TGTGCCAGCAGTCGCGCAGGTCAGGATACGCAGTATTTT. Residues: CASSRAGQDTQYF.

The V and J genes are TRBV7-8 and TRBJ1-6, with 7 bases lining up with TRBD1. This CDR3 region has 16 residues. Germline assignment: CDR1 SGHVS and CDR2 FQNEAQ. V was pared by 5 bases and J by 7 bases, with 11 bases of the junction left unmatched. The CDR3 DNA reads TGTGCCAGCAGCCCCTACATAGGGGGCGTAAATTCACCCCTCCACTTT. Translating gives CASSPYIGGVNSPLHF.

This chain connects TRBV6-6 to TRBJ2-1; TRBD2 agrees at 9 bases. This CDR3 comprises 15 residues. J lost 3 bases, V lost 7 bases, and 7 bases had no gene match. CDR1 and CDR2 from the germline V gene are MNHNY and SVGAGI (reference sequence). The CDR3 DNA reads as TGTGCCAGCACCGAAAGCGGGGGGAGCTACAATGAGCAGTTCTTC. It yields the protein CASTESGGSYNEQFF.

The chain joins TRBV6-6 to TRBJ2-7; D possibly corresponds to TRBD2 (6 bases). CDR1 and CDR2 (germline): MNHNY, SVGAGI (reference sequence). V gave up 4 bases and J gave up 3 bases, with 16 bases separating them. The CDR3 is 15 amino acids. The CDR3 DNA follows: TGTGCCAGCAGTTCACTAGCACAAATCAGCTACGAGCAGTACTTC. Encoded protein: CASSSLAQISYEQYF.

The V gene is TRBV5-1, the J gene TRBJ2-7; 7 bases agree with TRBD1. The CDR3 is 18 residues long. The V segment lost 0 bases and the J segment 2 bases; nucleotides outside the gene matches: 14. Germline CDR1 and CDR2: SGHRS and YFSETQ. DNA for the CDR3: TGCGCCAGCAGCTTGGCGTCTCCCCCGAACAGGGGCGCCTACGAGCAGTACTTC. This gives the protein CASSLASPPNRGAYEQYF.